This passage covers 15 T cell receptor beta chains from one sample sequenced in a study of tumor-infiltrating lymphocytes in oesophageal squamous cell carcinoma. From the PCR reads, TCRdb called clonotypes with MiXCR, one entry per CDR3 protein. The table has about 10,000 distinct CDR3 sequences, roughly 61% seen once. Material for sequencing was esophageal tumor tissue. All receptors derive from a female donor with esophageal squamous cell carcinoma.

For this clonotype: The CDR3 end shows no conserved phenylalanine or tryptophan, and so a read error is likely. It is unclear where the CDR3 begins or ends on the DNA, so no DNA is shown, and the CDR3 is as TCRdb lists it. The genes are TRBV7-3 and TRBJ1-1; the table's D call, TRBD1, has no DNA check behind it. With termini counted, the CDR3 has 16 amino acids. CDR1 and CDR2 (germline): SGHTA, FQGTGA. This chain's CDR3 is CASSCPSATMSSSSAP.

This clonotype has a handful of counts. This chain uses TRBV6-1 with TRBJ2-1, with 8 positions matching TRBD2. Germline loops: CDR1 MNHNS, CDR2 SASEGT. The CDR3 spans 16 residues. V dropped 6 bases and J dropped 4; count of bases not matched to a gene: 11. The CDR3 DNA follows: TGTGCCAGCAGAAGGTTCTCGGGAGGGGGGTACAATGAGCAGTTCTTC. This translates into CASRRFSGGGYNEQFF.

The chain couples TRBV10-2 to TRBJ2-3; D may be TRBD1 or TRBD2 (5 bases each). The end of the DNA aligns better with TRBJ2-7, so the J call may be wrong. Germline V gene sequence: CDR1 WSHSY, CDR2 SAAADI. The CDR3 consists of 12 residues. The CDR3 here is CASSGDGYEQYF. The CDR3 nucleotides read TGCGCCAGCAGCGGGGACGGCTACGAGCAGTACTTC.

This clonotype was picked up many times. A much larger clone differs by one base, so this may be a read error. The chain joins TRBV24-1 to TRBJ2-5; D may be TRBD1 or TRBD2 (6 bases each). Germline V lookup: CDR1 KGHDR, CDR2 SFDVKD. V gave up 6 bases and J gave up 11 bases, with 33 bases separating them. This CDR3 contains 18 residues. CDR3 sequence (DNA): TGTGCCACCAGTAGTGGGGGCGAGCGGGTCCCTCCCTACAATGAGCAGTACTTC. It encodes CATSSGGERVPPYNEQYF.

The count of this clonotype is one. The chain is built from TRBV7-8 and TRBJ2-3, with D uncertain. Germline values: CDR1 SGHVS, CDR2 FQNEAQ. CDR3 size: 15 residues. Trimming left V 3 bases short and J 4 bases short, with 14 bases between. CDR3 in amino acids: CASSFYGRVPDTQYF. The CDR3 region has the DNA TGTGCCAGCAGCTTTTACGGAAGGGTTCCAGATACGCAGTATTTT.

The J gene is TRBJ2-5, the V gene TRBV7-6; 8 bases match TRBD1. The closer fit of TRBJ2-7 to the DNA end suggests the J call may be wrong. This CDR3 contains 15 residues. Per germline, CDR1 SGHVS and CDR2 FNYEAQ. The CDR3 reads CASSPRQGIFYEQYF. CDR3 coding DNA: TGTGCCAGCAGCCCTAGACAGGGGATCTTCTACGAGCAGTACTTC.

This clonotype is labeled as medium-sized. A read error may explain this, as a much larger clone is one base away. V usage is TRBV7-3 and J usage is TRBJ2-5; 13 bases fit TRBD2. In germline, CDR1 is SGHTA, CDR2 FQGTGA. This CDR3 spans 16 amino acids. The J segment lost 11 bases and the V segment lost 2 bases, leaving 11 bases of the junction unmatched. CDR3 nucleotides: TGTGCCAGCAGCTTATCCTGGACTAGCGGGGGCAATGAGCAGTACTTC. Encoded protein: CASSLSWTSGGNEQYF.

This clonotype was recorded only once. The rearrangement uses TRBV7-2 and TRBJ2-3, with D unresolved. The germline V and J ends were trimmed by 7 bases and 0 bases, with 14 bases remaining between them. CDR1 is SGHTA and CDR2 is FQGNSA in the germline V gene. This CDR3 region has 15 residues. This CDR3 reads CASIPLGRSTDTQYF. The CDR3, as DNA: TGTGCCAGCATCCCCTTGGGAAGGAGCACAGATACGCAGTATTTT.

The gene calls are TRBV7-4 and TRBJ2-3, with D uncertain. The V end lost 6 bases, the J end lost 0 bases, and 7 bases lay between the germline ends. CDR1 is SGHVT, CDR2 SQSDAQ, per germline. The CDR3 is 13 amino acids. In nucleotides, the CDR3 is TGTGCCAGCAGTGGTCCTAGCACAGATACGCAGTATTTT. As protein: CASSGPSTDTQYF.

This sequence joins TRBV10-3 and TRBJ2-5; D gene ambiguous. This CDR3 has 14 amino acids. Trimming took 3 bases from V and 0 from J, leaving 8 bases between them. Germline V CDR1 and CDR2: ENHRY, SYGVKD. CDR3 region: CAISDTAYQETQYF. The CDR3 region has the DNA TGTGCCATCAGTGACACAGCCTACCAAGAGACCCAGTACTTC.

In its sample, this clonotype ranks as medium-sized (0.01 to 0.1%). CDR3 in amino acids: CASSLTGNTEAFF. In DNA form, the CDR3 reads TGTGCCAGCAGCTTGACAGGGAACACTGAAGCTTTCTTT. The chain combines TRBV7-9 with TRBJ1-1; TRBD1 might be the D (6 bases). Germline CDR1 SEHNR, CDR2 FQNEAQ (reference sequence). The CDR3 covers 13 residues. Trimming left V 3 bases short and J 1 base short, with 6 bases between.

Judged by abundance, this clonotype is medium-sized (0.01 to 0.1%). The chain has TRBV7-3 and TRBJ2-3; TRBD1 aligns across 7 bases. V was pared by 4 bases and J by 0 bases, with 4 bases of the junction left unmatched. The CDR3 length is 15 residues. Germline V gene sequence: CDR1 SGHTA, CDR2 FQGTGA. The CDR3: CASSYDRESTDTQYF. In DNA, the CDR3 is TGTGCCAGCAGCTACGACAGGGAGAGCACAGATACGCAGTATTTT. The whole variable domain, filled in from reference TRBV7-3 and TRBJ2-3, reads GAGVSQTPSNKVTEKGKYVELRCDPISGHTALYWYRQSLGQGPEFLIYFQGTGAADDSGLPNDRFFAVRPEGSVSTLKIQRTERGDSAVYLCASSYDRESTDTQYFGPGTRLTVL.

A few counts support this clonotype. This sequence joins TRBV7-8 and TRBJ2-1, with unresolved D. Between the trimmed V and J ends, which lost 4 bases and 2 bases, there was a span of 3 bases. Germline CDR1 reads SGHVS; CDR2 reads FQNEAQ. The CDR3 extends over 12 amino acids. CDR3 protein: CASSSTYNEQFF. CDR3 sequence (DNA): TGTGCCAGCAGCTCGACCTACAATGAGCAGTTCTTC.

This clonotype was observed many times. The CDR3 carries no conserved terminal phenylalanine or tryptophan, so it likely arises from a read error. The DNA is left out, because the CDR3 cannot be placed on it with certainty; the CDR3 is given as TCRdb lists it. The chain recombines TRBV7-2 with TRBJ1-1. Germline-derived CDR1 and CDR2 are SGHTA and FQGNSA. Counting both end residues, the CDR3 totals 17 amino acids. CDR3 region: CASSTRLAGFWSSSSAP.

By its share, this clonotype is medium-sized (0.01 to 0.1%). This rearrangement joins TRBV4-1 to TRBJ1-2, with D tentatively TRBD1 (6 bases). Between the trimmed V and J ends, which lost 4 bases and 8 bases, there was a span of 20 bases. The CDR3 is made up of 15 amino acids. CDR1 is MGHRA, CDR2 YSYEKL, per germline. The CDR3 protein is CASSLGQTPLRGYTF. The CDR3 DNA reads as TGCGCCAGCAGCCTCGGACAGACACCTCTCAGGGGCTACACCTTC.